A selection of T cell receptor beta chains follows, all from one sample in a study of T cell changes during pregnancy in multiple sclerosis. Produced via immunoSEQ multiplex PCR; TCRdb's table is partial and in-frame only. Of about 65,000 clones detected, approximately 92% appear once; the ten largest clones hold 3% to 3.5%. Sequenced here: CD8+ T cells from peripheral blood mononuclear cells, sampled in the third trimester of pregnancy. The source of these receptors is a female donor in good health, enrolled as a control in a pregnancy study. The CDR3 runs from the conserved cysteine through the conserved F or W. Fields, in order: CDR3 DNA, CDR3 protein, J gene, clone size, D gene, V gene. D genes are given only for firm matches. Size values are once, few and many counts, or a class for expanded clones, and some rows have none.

TGTGCCAGCAGTGAAGAGGGGGGCACAGATACGCAGTATTTT CASSEEGGTDTQYF TRBJ2-3 - - TRBV2
TGTGCCAGCAGCGTAGCTATAGGGGGATCCTACGAGCAGTACTTC CASSVAIGGSYEQYF TRBJ2-7 - - TRBV9
TGTGCCTGGAGTAGAGGGCAGGGGGGATCACCCCTCCACTTT CAWSRGQGGSPLHF TRBJ1-6 - TRBD1 TRBV30
TGTGCCAGCAGTGAAGCTATTGGCGGGGGTTACAATGAGCAGTTCTTC CASSEAIGGGYNEQFF TRBJ2-1 - TRBD2 TRBV2
TGTGCCAGCAGCCCGGGACATACGAAGCCCCAGCATTTT CASSPGHTKPQHF TRBJ1-5 once - TRBV9
TGTGCCAGCCGTACTTCTCAGGGGGCGCCGACCTATAATTCACCCCTCCACTTT CASRTSQGAPTYNSPLHF TRBJ1-6 - TRBD1 TRBV7-9
TGTGCCAGCAGCTCGCCAGGTTACGAGCAGTACTTC CASSSPGYEQYF TRBJ2-7 - - TRBV7-8
TGTGCCAGCAGCCCTACCTTAGGACTAGCGGGGGGGAACACCGGGGAGCTGTTTTTT CASSPTLGLAGGNTGELFF TRBJ2-2 - TRBD2 TRBV9
TGTGCCAGCAGCTGGACGGGAGCCTTCAACACTGAAGCTTTCTTT CASSWTGAFNTEAFF TRBJ1-1 once - TRBV7-2
TGTGCCAGCGCCCGGGACAGCTCCTACAATGAGCAGTTCTTC CASARDSSYNEQFF TRBJ2-1 - TRBD1 TRBV6-1
TGTGCCAGCAGCCTCGGGGGGGGACGGCCGGCGGAAAGGGATGGCTACACCTTC CASSLGGGRPAERDGYTF TRBJ1-2 - - TRBV13
TGTGCCAGCAGCCCGGACAGGGTACGGGGGCGTGAAAAACTGTTTTTT CASSPDRVRGREKLFF TRBJ1-4 - TRBD1 TRBV5-6
TGTGCCAGCAGTGAAGGGGCAGAGACTAGAGTCTACGAGCAGTACTTC CASSEGAETRVYEQYF TRBJ2-7 - - TRBV6-1
TGTGCCAGCAGTTTGGACAGCCCCTACAATGAGCAGTTCTTC CASSLDSPYNEQFF TRBJ2-1 - - TRBV6-5
TGTGCCAGCAGCTTGGGGACTAGCGGATCCTACGAGCAGTACTTC CASSLGTSGSYEQYF TRBJ2-7 - TRBD2 TRBV5-6